The 22 T cell receptor beta chains reported below all come from one sample, sequenced in a study of blood T cell repertoires in COVID-19. Clones were sequenced by immunoSEQ multiplex PCR, and TCRdb holds only the in-frame ones, with some missing. The sample lists about 62,000 clones, 86% occurring once. The sample taken for sequencing was peripheral blood. The receptors were gathered from a woman over 75 with acute or convalescent COVID-19.

This rearrangement joins TRBV7-9 to TRBJ1-3; TRBD1 might be the D (5 bases). Germline lookup yields CDR1 SEHNR and CDR2 FQNEAQ (reference sequence). The CDR3 has 15 amino acids. Trimming removed 5 bases from V and 0 bases from J, with 11 bases in between. DNA of the CDR3: TGTGCCAGCAGCCCGAGACAGTACTCTGGAAACACCATATATTTT. This sequence encodes CASSPRQYSGNTIYF.

This sequence joins TRBV7-9 and TRBJ1-4; 10 bases align to TRBD1. V shed 4 bases and J 6 bases; nucleotides not matched to a gene: 2. From germline, CDR1 is SEHNR and CDR2 FQNEAQ (reference sequence). This CDR3 comprises 14 residues. The chain's CDR3 is CASSSTGGHEKLFF. The CDR3 region has the DNA TGTGCCAGCAGCTCGACAGGGGGCCATGAAAAACTGTTTTTT. The entire variable domain, with the rest obtained from reference TRBV7-9 and TRBJ1-4, is as follows: DTGVSQNPRHKITKRGQNVTFRCDPISEHNRLYWYRQTLGQGPEFLTYFQNEAQLEKSRLLSDRFSAERPKGSFSTLEIQRTEQGDSAMYLCASSSTGGHEKLFFGSGTQLSVL.

CDR3 nucleotides: TGCGCCAGCAGTAGGACAGGGCGCCTGGAGCTGTTTTTT. It translates to CASSRTGRLELFF. The rearrangement links TRBV10-1 to TRBJ2-2, with 8 bases matching TRBD1. The germline V gene encodes CDR1 WNHNN and CDR2 SYGVQD (reference sequence). V dropped 5 bases and J dropped 10; count of bases not matched to a gene: 6. The CDR3 sequence is 13 residues long.

This clone was observed a few times. J is TRBJ2-5 and V is TRBV5-1, with 8 bases aligning to TRBD2. The J segment lost 4 bases and the V segment lost 7 bases, leaving 12 bases of the junction unmatched. This CDR3 contains 15 residues. The germline CDR1 and CDR2 sequences are SGHRS and YFSETQ. The CDR3 DNA reads as TGCGCCAGCCAGGGAGGGCCCGGGAGGGCAGAGACCCAGTACTTC. Protein product: CASQGGPGRAETQYF.

The chain is built from TRBV29-1 and TRBJ2-3; tentative D call: TRBD1 (5 bases). Trimming stripped 4 bases from V and 3 bases from J, with 11 bases between. Germline V gene data show CDR1 as SQVTM and CDR2 as ANQGSEA. This CDR3 has 13 amino acids. The CDR3 spells CSVGQGGTDTQYF. CDR3 nucleotides: TGCAGCGTTGGTCAGGGTGGGACAGATACGCAGTATTTT.

The chain links TRBV24-1 to TRBJ2-7, with unresolved D. Germline V gives CDR1 KGHDR, CDR2 SFDVKD. This CDR3 has 14 residues. Trimming cost V 3 bases and J 2 bases, with 10 bases left between them. The CDR3 DNA is TGTGCCACCAGTGATGCCGACTTTACCTACGAGCAGTACTTC. Its protein is CATSDADFTYEQYF.

This chain links TRBV5-1 with TRBJ1-5; 9 bases map to TRBD1. The CDR3 is 17 amino acids. The V gene's germline CDR1 is SGHRS and CDR2 YFSETQ. V was pared by 2 bases and J by 0 bases, with 6 bases of the junction left unmatched. Here the CDR3 reads CASSFGTGTYSNQPQHF. The CDR3 coding sequence is TGCGCCAGCAGCTTCGGGACAGGGACTTATAGCAATCAGCCCCAGCATTTT.

The chain links TRBV9 to TRBJ1-1, with 7 bases fitting TRBD1. V lost 4 bases and J lost 4; bases outside the gene matches: 7. The length of the CDR3 is 14 residues. CDR1 is SGDLS and CDR2 is YYNGEE in the germline V gene. This CDR3 reads CASSKQGDSTEAFF. CDR3 nucleotides: TGTGCCAGCAGCAAGCAGGGGGACAGCACTGAAGCTTTCTTT.

The CDR3 region is CASRDRWNTEAFF. Here the CDR3 DNA reads TGCGCCAGCAGGGACAGATGGAACACTGAAGCTTTCTTT. This chain links TRBV4-3 with TRBJ1-1; tentatively, D is TRBD1 (6 bases). This CDR3 region has 13 residues. Germline V gene sequence: CDR1 LGHNA, CDR2 YSLEER. Trimming removed 6 bases from V and 1 base from J, with 9 bases in between.

The gene calls are TRBV4-1 and TRBJ2-3; the D gene is possibly TRBD1 (5 bases). This CDR3 is built from 14 residues. V lost 4 bases and J 4 bases, leaving 12 bases between the germline ends. Germline CDR1 and CDR2: MGHRA and YSYEKL. CDR3 bases: TGCGCCAGCAGCCTTAGCCCCAGGGCAGATACGCAGTATTTT. Its translation: CASSLSPRADTQYF.

In nucleotides, the CDR3 is TGTGCCAGCAGACTCCGCAACTACAATGAGCAGTTCTTC. It yields the protein CASRLRNYNEQFF. This rearrangement joins TRBV2 to TRBJ2-1; D gene unclear. V lost 6 bases and J lost 3, with 9 bases in between. Germline V gene sequence: CDR1 SNHLY, CDR2 FYNNEI. The CDR3 is made up of 13 amino acids. Combining the CDR3 with reference TRBV2 and TRBJ2-1 gives the whole variable domain EPEVTQTPSHQVTQMGQEVILRCVPISNHLYFYWYRQILGQKVEFLVSFYNNEISEKSEIFDDQFSVERPDGSNFTLKIRSTKLEDSAMYFCASRLRNYNEQFFGPGTRLTVL.

The chain uses TRBV7-2 and TRBJ2-6; a possible D gene is TRBD2 (5 bases). The CDR3 loop spans 16 amino acids. Trimming removed 3 bases at V and 2 bases at J, with 11 bases between. Germline-derived CDR1 and CDR2 are SGHTA and FQGNSA. The CDR3 loop reads CASSLLLDPGANVLTF. CDR3 DNA sequence: TGTGCCAGCAGCTTGTTACTAGATCCTGGGGCCAACGTCCTGACTTTC.

This chain connects TRBV5-1 to TRBJ2-3; 7 positions match TRBD2. The ends lost 0 bases at V and 6 bases at J; junction bases unmatched: 10. Germline lookup yields CDR1 SGHRS and CDR2 YFSETQ. The CDR3 consists of 16 residues. CDR3 nucleotides: TGCGCCAGCAGCTTGGACGGGACCCAGACTAGCGATACGCAGTATTTT. Translating it yields CASSLDGTQTSDTQYF.

DNA of the CDR3: TGTGCCAGCTCAACCAACAGGAGTCTCTCTGGAAACACCATATATTTT. Protein product: CASSTNRSLSGNTIYF. V is TRBV18 and J is TRBJ1-3, with D tentatively TRBD1 (5 bases). The CDR3 has 16 amino acids. Trimming shortened V by 5 bases and J by 0 bases, and 14 bases separated the two germline ends. The V gene's germline CDR1 is KGHSH and CDR2 LQKENI.

This clone was picked up one time. CDR3 DNA: TGCGCCAGCAGTCAAGGGTACAGAAACAATCAGCCCCAGCATTTT. Residues: CASSQGYRNNQPQHF. The chain joins TRBV23-1 to TRBJ1-5; D not certain. TRBV23-1 is labeled an ORF, and its function is uncertain. This CDR3 has 15 residues. Deletions cut 2 bases from V and 3 bases from J, with 11 bases between.

The chain joins TRBV6-1 to TRBJ2-1; D remains unclear. V was shortened by 1 base and J by 3 bases, with 13 bases between the two germline ends. Looked up from germline, CDR1 is MNHNS and CDR2 is SASEGT. CDR3 length: 16 residues. CDR3 DNA sequence: TGTGCCAGCAGTGAAGGGGCCAGTTCATACTACAATGAGCAGTTCTTC. Encoded protein: CASSEGASSYYNEQFF.

This clone appeared once. The rearrangement uses TRBV10-3 and TRBJ1-1; possibly TRBD1 for D (6 bases). Germline lookup yields CDR1 ENHRY and CDR2 SYGVKD. Trimming took off 8 bases at V and 6 bases at J, with 16 bases between the two ends. The CDR3 runs to 13 residues. The CDR3 protein is CAIGETGRSEAFF. CDR3 DNA sequence: TGTGCCATCGGCGAAACAGGGCGGTCTGAAGCTTTCTTT.

This chain connects TRBV29-1 to TRBJ1-1; unclear D gene. CDR1 and CDR2 from the germline V gene are SQVTM and ANQGSEA. This CDR3 has 16 residues. Trimming shortened V by 3 bases and J by 1 base, and 18 bases separated the two germline ends. DNA of the CDR3: TGCAGCGTTGATGGATTCGGGGAAGCCCCGAACACTGAAGCTTTCTTT. It is translated as CSVDGFGEAPNTEAFF.

The chain combines TRBV6-6 with TRBJ2-2; the D gene is possibly TRBD2 (5 bases). The CDR3 totals 17 residues. In germline, CDR1 is MNHNY, CDR2 SVGAGI (reference sequence). The V gene lost 5 bases and the J gene lost 2 bases, with 18 bases spanning the gap. The CDR3 nucleotides are TGTGCCAGCAGTCGAACTCTAGCTACTTATAACACCGGGGAGCTGTTTTTT. Protein product: CASSRTLATYNTGELFF.

This rearrangement joins TRBV5-1 to TRBJ1-6; no clear D gene. CDR3 length: 15 amino acids. CDR1 and CDR2 (germline): SGHRS, YFSETQ. V was trimmed by 0 bases and J by 7 bases, leaving 11 bases between them. CDR3 sequence: CASSLDTTVNSPLHF. The CDR3 nucleotides read TGCGCCAGCAGCTTGGACACAACAGTAAATTCACCCCTCCACTTT.

As for this clone: The junction and the germline gene differ at one end; a read error may be behind it. The CDR3 reads CAWTGGRDRGPLF. DNA for the CDR3: TGTGCCTGGACGGGAGGGAGGGACAGGGGCCCCCTCTTC. The J gene is TRBJ2-4, the V gene TRBV30; TRBD1 matches at 10 bases. In germline, CDR1 is GTSNPN, CDR2 SVGIG (reference sequence). The CDR3 totals 13 residues.

The chain has TRBV7-9 and TRBJ2-3; 7 nucleotides agree with TRBD1. The CDR3 runs 13 residues. Trimming at V came to 6 bases and at J to 4 bases, leaving 4 bases not matched to a gene. CDR1 SEHNR and CDR2 FQNEAQ come from the germline V gene (reference sequence). The CDR3 DNA sequence: TGTGCCAGCAGGACAGGGACCGCAGATACGCAGTATTTT. Amino acid sequence: CASRTGTADTQYF.